A selection of T cell receptor beta chains follows, all from one sample in a study of T cell changes during pregnancy in multiple sclerosis. Measured with immunoSEQ multiplex PCR; TCRdb has only the in-frame clones, and not every one. The sample shows 65,000 to 85,000 clones, 80% to 95% of them seen only once. This specimen consisted of CD4+ T cells from peripheral blood mononuclear cells, obtained after pregnancy. The receptors derive from a female donor with multiple sclerosis, enrolled in a pregnancy study. The conserved cysteine and the conserved F or W are not part of the CDR3 here. Clone sizes are given selectively: once, few, many, or a class where the clone is expanded.

clone_size,v_call,j_call,cdr3_aa
NA,TRBV6-1,TRBJ1-1,ASSEWGVTEAF
NA,TRBV5-8,TRBJ1-6,ASSLGENSPLH
NA,TRBV7-7,TRBJ2-1,ASSLLAGGYNEQF
NA,TRBV11-2,TRBJ1-1,ASSLGGEAF
NA,TRBV27,TRBJ2-7,ASSYRSSYEQY
NA,TRBV14,TRBJ1-4,ASSQDTGVSEKLF
NA,TRBV11-1,TRBJ2-7,ASSSDRGPQTSSYEQY
NA,TRBV19,TRBJ1-5,ASSIEDRVGQPQH
NA,TRBV7-2,TRBJ1-4,ASSLNAGGDEKLF
few,TRBV19,TRBJ2-5,ASSISGGQETQY
NA,TRBV7-9,TRBJ2-7,ASSPPSTGVSYEQY
NA,TRBV9,TRBJ2-6,ASSKGSSGANVLT
few,TRBV28,TRBJ2-1,ASSRTRLRSSYNEQF
NA,TRBV27,TRBJ1-5,ASSLDISNQPQH
once,TRBV11-2,TRBJ2-1,ASSNSGTVNEQF
NA,TRBV7-2,TRBJ1-3,ASSRDRSGGNTIY
once,TRBV28,TRBJ2-7,ASSLRQTSVEQY
once,TRBV5-1,TRBJ2-1,ASSFGDFFEFKFGEQF
NA,TRBV2,TRBJ2-5,ASRLLASETQY
NA,TRBV19,TRBJ1-5,ASSRGGSNQPQH
NA,TRBV28,TRBJ2-7,ASSFPGGISYEQY
NA,TRBV6-6,TRBJ2-1,ASSYSGGINNEQF
NA,TRBV5-6,TRBJ2-5,ASSEGQALYQETQY
NA,TRBV30,TRBJ1-4,ACLPGTGDEKLF
NA,TRBV6-1,TRBJ1-2,ASSDQPGQLNYGYT
NA,TRBV7-2,TRBJ1-1,ASSGRGKVNTEAF
NA,TRBV14,TRBJ2-7,ASSPRGGAVEQY
NA,TRBV18,TRBJ1-3,ASSPTTGVGSGNTIY
NA,TRBV19,TRBJ1-4,ASTQRGGSLPTNEKLF
NA,TRBV7-8,TRBJ1-2,ASSLALLGQGSSSGYGYT
NA,TRBV5-6,TRBJ1-3,ASSRTKNTIY
NA,TRBV19,TRBJ1-2,ASGQVARHGYT
NA,TRBV6-1,TRBJ1-2,ASSERWAGEFFGYT
NA,TRBV30,TRBJ1-4,AWSTGLNEKLF
NA,TRBV5-1,TRBJ1-1,ASSLEAGPPMNTEAF
NA,TRBV2,TRBJ1-5,ASSEGWGLGQPQH
NA,TRBV5-1,TRBJ2-2,ASSFEGRPNTGELF
NA,TRBV28,TRBJ2-7,ASSLPRDITYEQY
NA,TRBV2,TRBJ1-4,AGRTGVNEKLF
NA,TRBV27,TRBJ1-4,ASSSNRGRSEKLF
NA,TRBV5-1,TRBJ1-3,ASSLGLTLEASGNTIY
NA,TRBV4-2,TRBJ2-1,ASSQERRGVAYNEQF
NA,TRBV7-2,TRBJ1-4,ASSSTGWDEKLF
NA,TRBV7-3,TRBJ2-5,ASSLGLGFQETQY
NA,TRBV4-1,TRBJ2-3,ASSQGRSDDSTDTQY
NA,TRBV19,TRBJ1-5,ASWDRVVQH
NA,TRBV5-1,TRBJ2-5,ASSPQGQGAEETQY
NA,TRBV7-9,TRBJ2-1,ASSLLAGASNEQF
NA,TRBV5-6,TRBJ2-1,ASSPPWVSGGGLGDEQF
NA,TRBV15,TRBJ1-3,ATSRGGQRRVRSSGNTIY
NA,TRBV5-1,TRBJ2-2,ASSPGTGVTGELF
NA,TRBV11-2,TRBJ2-7,ASSPNSYEQY
NA,TRBV18,TRBJ2-5,ASSPLAGGHGVGETQY
NA,TRBV19,TRBJ1-1,ASRASGLHTEAF
once,TRBV6-5,TRBJ2-4,ASSYPWTSGKNIQY